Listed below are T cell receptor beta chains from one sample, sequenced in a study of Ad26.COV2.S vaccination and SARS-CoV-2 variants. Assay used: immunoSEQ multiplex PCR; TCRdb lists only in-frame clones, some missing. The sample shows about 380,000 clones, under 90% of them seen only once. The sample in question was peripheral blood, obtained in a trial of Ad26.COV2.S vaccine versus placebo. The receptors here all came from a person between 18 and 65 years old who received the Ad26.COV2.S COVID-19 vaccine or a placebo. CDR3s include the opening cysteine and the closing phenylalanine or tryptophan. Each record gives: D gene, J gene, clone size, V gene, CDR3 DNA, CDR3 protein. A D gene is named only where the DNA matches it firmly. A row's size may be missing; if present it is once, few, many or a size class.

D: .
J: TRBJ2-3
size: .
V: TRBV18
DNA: TGTGCCAGCTCAACAAACAGGGGCACAGATACGCAGTATTTT
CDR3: CASSTNRGTDTQYF

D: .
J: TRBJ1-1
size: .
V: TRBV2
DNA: TGTGCCAGCAGTGGGGACCGGGCTGAAGCTTTCTTT
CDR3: CASSGDRAEAFF

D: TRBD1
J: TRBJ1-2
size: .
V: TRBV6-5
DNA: TGTGCCAGCAGTTCGACGACAGGGGTCAACTATGGCTACACCTTC
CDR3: CASSSTTGVNYGYTF

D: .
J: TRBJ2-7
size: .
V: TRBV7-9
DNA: TGTGCCAGCAGCTTAGCGTCGCCCGGTTACGAGCAGTACTTC
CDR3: CASSLASPGYEQYF

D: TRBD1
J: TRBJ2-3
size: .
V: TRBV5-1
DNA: TGCGCCAGCAGCCTACAGGGGACCACAGATACGCAGTATTTT
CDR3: CASSLQGTTDTQYF

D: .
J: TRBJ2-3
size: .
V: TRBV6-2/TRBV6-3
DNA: TGTGCCAGCAGTGGAGACAGCTTGACGGTAAATACGCAGTATTTT
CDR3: CASSGDSLTVNTQYF

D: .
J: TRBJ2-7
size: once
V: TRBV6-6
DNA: TGTGCCAGCAGCCCACAGGTACTCTACGAGCAGTACTTC
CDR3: CASSPQVLYEQYF

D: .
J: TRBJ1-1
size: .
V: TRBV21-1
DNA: TGTGCCAGCAGCTGGAGGGATAGGGTGAGGGTGAACACTGAAGCTTTCTTT
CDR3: CASSWRDRVRVNTEAFF

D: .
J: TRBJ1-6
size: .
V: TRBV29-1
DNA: TGCAGCGTTGAGACAGCTTTCGGGTCACCCCTCCACTTT
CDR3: CSVETAFGSPLHF

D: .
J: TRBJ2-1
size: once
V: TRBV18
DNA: TGTGCCAGCTCACCAAGCGGTTTTTCCTACAATGAGCAGTTCTTC
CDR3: CASSPSGFSYNEQFF

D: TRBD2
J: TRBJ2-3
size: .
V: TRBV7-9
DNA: TGTGCCAGCAGCTACGGGGGAGGAGCGGGAGTGGGCACAGATACGCAGTATTTT
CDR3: CASSYGGGAGVGTDTQYF

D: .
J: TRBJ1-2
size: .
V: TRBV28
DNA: TGTGCCAGCACCATAAGAGTGAACTATGGCTACACCTTC
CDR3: CASTIRVNYGYTF

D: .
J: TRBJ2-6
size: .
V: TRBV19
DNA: TGTGCTATCGCCCCGGGTGATGGGGCCAACGTCCTGACTTTC
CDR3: CAIAPGDGANVLTF

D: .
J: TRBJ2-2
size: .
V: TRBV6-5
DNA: TGTGCCAGCAGTTACACCCGGGGCACCGGGGAGCTGTTTTTT
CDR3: CASSYTRGTGELFF

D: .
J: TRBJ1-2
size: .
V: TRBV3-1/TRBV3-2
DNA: TGTGCCAGCAGCCAAGCTAGGACAGCCGGCTACACCTTC
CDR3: CASSQARTAGYTF

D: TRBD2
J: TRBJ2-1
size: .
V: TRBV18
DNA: TGTGCCAGCTCCTTCACTCTAGCGGGGTCGAGCTCCTACAATGAGCAGTTCTTC
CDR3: CASSFTLAGSSSYNEQFF

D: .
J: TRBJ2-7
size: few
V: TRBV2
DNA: TGTGCCAGCAGTTGGGGGGGACAGACCCACGAGCAGTACTTC
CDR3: CASSWGGQTHEQYF

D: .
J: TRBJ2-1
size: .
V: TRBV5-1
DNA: TGCGCCAGCAGCTTGGACCTAGAAACTGAGCAGTTCTTC
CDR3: CASSLDLETEQFF

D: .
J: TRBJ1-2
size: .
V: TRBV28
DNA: TGTGCCAGCAGTTTAGGGGCGAGCTATGGCTACACCTTC
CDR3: CASSLGASYGYTF

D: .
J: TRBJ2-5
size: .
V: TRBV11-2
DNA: TGTGCCAGCAGCGGTTTGGAGACCCAGTACTTC
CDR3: CASSGLETQYF

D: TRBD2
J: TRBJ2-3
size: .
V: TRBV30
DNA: TGTGCCTTAAAGCGGGAGGTCACAGATACGCAGTATTTT
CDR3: CALKREVTDTQYF

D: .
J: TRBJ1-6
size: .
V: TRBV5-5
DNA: TGTGCCAGCAGCCCACGGGGGGTCCTGGATTCACCCCTCCACTTT
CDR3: CASSPRGVLDSPLHF

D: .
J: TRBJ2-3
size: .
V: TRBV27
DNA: TGTGCCAGCAGTTTACAAGGAAATACGCAGTATTTT
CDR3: CASSLQGNTQYF

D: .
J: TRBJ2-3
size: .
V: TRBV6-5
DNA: TGTGCCAGCAGACGTACTAGCAGCCGCACAGATACGCAGTATTTT
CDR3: CASRRTSSRTDTQYF

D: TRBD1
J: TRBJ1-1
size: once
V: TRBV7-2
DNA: TGTGCCAGCCGTACCGGCCCAGGGGGGCAGGGCACTGAAGCTTTCTTT
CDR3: CASRTGPGGQGTEAFF

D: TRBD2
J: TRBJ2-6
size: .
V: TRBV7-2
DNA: TGTGCCAGCAGCTACAGAGCGGGGGTGGACTCTGGGGCCAACGTCCTGACTTTC
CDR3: CASSYRAGVDSGANVLTF

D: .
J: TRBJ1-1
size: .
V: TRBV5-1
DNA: TGCGCCAGCAGCTTGGATCCTGACCCGGGCACTGAAGCTTTCTTT
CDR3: CASSLDPDPGTEAFF

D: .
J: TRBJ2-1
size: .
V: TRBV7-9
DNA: TGTGCCAGCAGCTCACAGACAGGCGGTAATGAGCAGTTCTTC
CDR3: CASSSQTGGNEQFF

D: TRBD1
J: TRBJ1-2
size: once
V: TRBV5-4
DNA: TGTGCCAGCAGCGCCCGGACAGGACTTAACTATGGCTACACCTTC
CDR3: CASSARTGLNYGYTF

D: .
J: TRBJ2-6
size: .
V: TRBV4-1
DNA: TGCGCCAGCAGCCAAGACGGGGCTGGGGCCAACGTCCTGACTTTC
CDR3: CASSQDGAGANVLTF

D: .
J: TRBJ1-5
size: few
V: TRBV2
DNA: TGTGCCAGCCAACCCAAGGGGAGATTGGGTAGCAATCAGCCCCAGCATTTT
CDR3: CASQPKGRLGSNQPQHF

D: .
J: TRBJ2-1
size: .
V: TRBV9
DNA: TGTGCCAGCAGCGTAGTACTAGCTGGCTACAATGAGCAGTTCTTC
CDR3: CASSVVLAGYNEQFF

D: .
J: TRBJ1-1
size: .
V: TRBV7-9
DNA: TGTGCCAGCAGTTATCAGGGGTTTCGGACTGAAGCTTTCTTT
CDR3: CASSYQGFRTEAFF

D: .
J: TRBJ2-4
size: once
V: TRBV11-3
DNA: TGTGCCAGCAGCTCAATAAGGGGCCGCTACGAAAACATTCAGTACTTC
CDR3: CASSSIRGRYENIQYF

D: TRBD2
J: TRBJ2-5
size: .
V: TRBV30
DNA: TGTGCCTGGGCTAGCGGGAGGGCCTTGTCGGAGACCCAGTACTTC
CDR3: CAWASGRALSETQYF

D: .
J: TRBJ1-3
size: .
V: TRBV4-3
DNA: TGCGCCAGCAGCCAAGATCTTGGGCGGAGAGATTCCTCTGGAAACACCATATATTTT
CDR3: CASSQDLGRRDSSGNTIYF

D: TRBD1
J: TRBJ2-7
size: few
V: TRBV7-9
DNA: TGTGCCAGCAGCTTGGCCGGGACAGGGGTCGGCGAGCAGTACTTC
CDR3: CASSLAGTGVGEQYF

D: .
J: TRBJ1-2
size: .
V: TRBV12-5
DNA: TGTGCTAGTGGTTGGGTACCCGACGGTACAGTTTTTAACTATGGCTACACCTTC
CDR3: CASGWVPDGTVFNYGYTF

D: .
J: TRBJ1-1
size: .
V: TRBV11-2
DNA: TGTGCCAGCAGCTTAGGCCCCACTGAAGCTTTCTTT
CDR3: CASSLGPTEAFF

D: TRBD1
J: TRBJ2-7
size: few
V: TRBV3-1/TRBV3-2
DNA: TGTGCCAGCAGCCATCCCGGGACAGGCTCCTACGAGCAGTACTTC
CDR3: CASSHPGTGSYEQYF

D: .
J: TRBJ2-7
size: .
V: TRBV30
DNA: TGTGCCTGGAGCTTCGGGAAGGCCAAAGCCCACTTC
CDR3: CAWSFGKAKAHF